This T cell receptor beta chain is from a study of beta chain features in type 1 diabetes. Sorting with CD45RO/CCR7/CD25/CD127/CD95/CD27 yielded naive, central memory, regulatory and stem-like memory CD4+ cells. This CDR3 contains 16 residues. Looked up from germline, CDR1 is SGDLS and CDR2 is YYNGEE. Losses at the gene ends were 2 bases for V and 5 bases for J; bases not matched to a gene: 12. Expressed TCRB transcripts were sequenced because the isolated RNA had all been reverse transcribed beforehand. Repertoires were generated with immunoSEQ multiplex PCR, while TCRdb's copy carries only in-frame clones and drops some. The data show some 250,000 clones, 11% seen once. Study-wide points: Within each of all four CD4+ subsets, Type 1 diabetes patients had TCRB CDR3s that were moderately but significantly shorter.

A note on this clone: Its antigen is unidentified.

The clonotype was recovered from a man younger than 40 with type 1 diabetes. The V and J genes are TRBV9 and TRBJ2-5, with TRBD2 identical over 7 bases. Sequenced: naive CD4+ T cells from blood. The CDR3 here is CASSVTMEAGQETQYF. CDR3 DNA sequence: TGTGCCAGCAGCGTGACCATGGAAGCGGGGCAGGAGACCCAGTACTTC.